A single sample is the source of the 30 T cell receptor beta chains below, sequenced in a study of OX40 agonist ivuxolimab in advanced cancers. Libraries were prepared by immunoSEQ multiplex PCR; TCRdb keeps only in-frame clonotypes and omits some of them. The table records about 60,000 clones, more than 75% of them present only once. The sample here was CD4+ or CD8+ T cells sorted from blood, taken in a trial of the OX40 agonist ivuxolimab. Source of these receptors: an adult with an advanced solid tumor such as melanoma, head and neck, liver or kidney cancer.

The CDR3 loop is CASSLQGSPYEQYF. The CDR3 DNA follows: TGTGCCAGCAGCCTACAGGGATCCCCCTACGAGCAGTACTTC. The rearrangement joins TRBV28 to TRBJ2-7; maybe TRBD1 (6 bases). The CDR3 runs to 14 residues. Germline CDR1 is MDHEN and CDR2 is SYDVKM. V shed 6 bases and J shed 2 bases, with 14 bases lying between them.

The V gene is TRBV10-3, the J gene TRBJ1-1; D gene uncertain. Germline values: CDR1 ENHRY, CDR2 SYGVKD. The CDR3 covers 13 residues. V was pared by 4 bases and J by 4 bases, with 10 bases between. The DNA for the CDR3 is TGTGCCATCAGTGCGGGCAGGTCCACTGAAGCTTTCTTT. Translating it yields CAISAGRSTEAFF.

The V gene is TRBV5-1, the J gene TRBJ2-5; D unresolved. V dropped 4 bases and J dropped 5 bases, with 18 bases sitting between them. CDR3 length: 15 amino acids. The germline gives CDR1 SGHRS, CDR2 YFSETQ. The CDR3 coding sequence is TGCGCCAGCAGCCTCGGACCTACCCTGAGGGAGACCCAGTACTTC. Residues: CASSLGPTLRETQYF.

The gene calls are TRBV27 and TRBJ2-1; TRBD1 matches at 9 bases. In germline, CDR1 is MNHEY, CDR2 SMNVEV (reference sequence). Trimming cost V 5 bases and J 9 bases; bases outside gene matches: 5. The CDR3 covers 13 residues. Here the CDR3 reads CASSLGTGSEQFF. CDR3 nucleotide sequence: TGTGCCAGCAGTCTCGGGACAGGGTCTGAGCAGTTCTTC.

This clone was seen just once. The genes are TRBV6-5 and TRBJ2-5, with 7 nucleotides matching TRBD1. Germline trimming cut 6 bases from V and 4 bases from J; bases unmatched to any gene: 11. Germline CDR1 and CDR2: MNHEY and SVGAGI. The CDR3 length is 15 residues. CDR3 amino acids: CASSPDRGPPETQYF. The CDR3 DNA reads TGTGCCAGCAGCCCCGATAGGGGGCCCCCAGAGACCCAGTACTTC.

The J gene is TRBJ1-2, the V gene TRBV27; D gene uncertain. Germline V CDR1 and CDR2: MNHEY, SMNVEV (reference sequence). V was shortened by 6 bases and J by 3 bases, with 14 bases between the two germline ends. The CDR3 sequence is 14 residues long. The CDR3 loop reads CASSKTGFYYGYTF. CDR3 nucleotides: TGTGCCAGCAGCAAAACCGGGTTCTACTATGGCTACACCTTC.

The chain couples TRBV6-6 to TRBJ1-5, with TRBD1 as a possible D gene (5 bases). Germline-derived CDR1 and CDR2 are MNHNY and SVGAGI (reference sequence). The CDR3 contains 14 residues. Trimming removed 2 bases at V and 4 bases at J, with 9 bases between. The CDR3 DNA reads as TGTGCCAGCAGTTACGAAAAGGGGAATCAGCCCCAGCATTTT. Residues: CASSYEKGNQPQHF.

The chain combines TRBV28 with TRBJ1-2, with D unresolved. This CDR3 has 14 amino acids. Germline V lookup: CDR1 MDHEN, CDR2 SYDVKM. V was clipped by 4 bases and J by 6 bases, with 15 bases between them. CDR3 sequence (DNA): TGTGCCAGCAGTTCGCCAGGTGGGGTCCATGGCTACACCTTC. Encoded protein: CASSSPGGVHGYTF.

The rearrangement joins TRBV7-3 to TRBJ2-3, with a weak D call TRBD2 (5 bases). The germline CDR1 and CDR2 sequences are SGHTA and FQGTGA. V was shortened by 6 bases and J by 1 base, with 14 bases between the two germline ends. There are 15 residues in the CDR3. The CDR3 here is CASRETGSGTDTQYF. In nucleotides, the CDR3 is TGTGCCAGCAGGGAGACGGGATCGGGCACAGATACGCAGTATTTT.

The CDR3 DNA is TGTGCCAGCAGGCCTCGGACTCAGGGGACCCAGTACTTC. Translated: CASRPRTQGTQYF. This rearrangement joins TRBV7-8 to TRBJ2-5, with D possibly being TRBD1 or TRBD2 (5 bases each). The germline V and J ends were trimmed by 6 bases and 7 bases, with 15 bases remaining between them. This CDR3 contains 13 residues. In germline, CDR1 is SGHVS, CDR2 FQNEAQ.

The V call is TRBV6-6, the J call TRBJ1-1; possibly TRBD1 for D (5 bases). Trimming removed 8 bases from V and 1 base from J, with 17 bases in between. Germline lookup yields CDR1 MNHNY and CDR2 SVGAGI (reference sequence). CDR3 size: 15 residues. CDR3 sequence reads: CASRIFGDPNTEAFF. The DNA of the CDR3 is TGTGCCAGCCGGATTTTTGGGGACCCGAACACTGAAGCTTTCTTT.

The chain couples TRBV9 to TRBJ2-4; TRBD1 agrees at 11 bases. The CDR3 contains 21 residues. J was trimmed by 0 bases and V by 3 bases; bases with no gene match: 17. The germline V gene has CDR1 SGDLS and CDR2 YYNGEE. The CDR3 here is CASSAGQGAQRITLAKNIQYF. In DNA form, the CDR3 reads TGTGCCAGCAGCGCCGGACAGGGGGCGCAAAGGATAACTTTAGCCAAAAACATTCAGTACTTC.

V and J are TRBV12-5 and TRBJ2-5; maybe TRBD1 (6 bases). The length of the CDR3 is 14 residues. CDR1 LGHNT and CDR2 FRNRAP come from the germline V gene. Trimming left V 3 bases short and J 5 bases short, with 13 bases between. The chain's CDR3 is CASGFMGAEETQYF. The CDR3 nucleotides are TGTGCTAGTGGTTTTATGGGGGCTGAGGAGACCCAGTACTTC.

The chain recombines TRBV18 with TRBJ2-7; D not resolved. Per the germline V gene, CDR1 is KGHSH and CDR2 is LQKENI. CDR3 size: 14 residues. Trimming stripped 1 base from V and 1 base from J, with 8 bases between. As DNA, the CDR3 is TGTGCCAGCTCACCACAGAAGGGTTCCTACGAGCAGTACTTC. Its translation: CASSPQKGSYEQYF.

The chain links TRBV7-3 to TRBJ2-3, with D possibly being TRBD2 (5 bases). There are 15 residues in the CDR3. V was pared by 4 bases and J by 1 base, with 12 bases between. CDR1 is SGHTA and CDR2 is FQGTGA in the germline V gene. The CDR3 DNA is TGTGCCAGCAGCTATATCTCCGGGGGCACAGATACGCAGTATTTT. It translates to CASSYISGGTDTQYF.

The chain combines TRBV10-3 with TRBJ1-1, with D maybe TRBD1 (5 bases). Trimming took off 4 bases at V and 6 bases at J, with 9 bases between the two ends. Germline V gives CDR1 ENHRY, CDR2 SYGVKD. The CDR3 length is 12 residues. The CDR3 reads CAISAVGAEAFF. The CDR3 coding sequence is TGTGCCATCAGTGCGGTGGGGGCTGAAGCTTTCTTT.

The V and J genes are TRBV6-5 and TRBJ2-1; TRBD2 matches 10 bases. The V gene's germline CDR1 is MNHEY and CDR2 SVGAGI. This CDR3 has 16 amino acids. V shed 4 bases and J 2 bases; nucleotides not matched to a gene: 5. The CDR3 here is CASSFLAGAPYNEQFF. The CDR3 DNA follows: TGTGCCAGCAGTTTCCTAGCGGGGGCCCCCTACAATGAGCAGTTCTTC.

V gene TRBV5-6 combines with J gene TRBJ1-5; perhaps TRBD1 as D (6 bases). The V gene lost 4 bases and the J gene lost 2 bases, with 13 bases spanning the gap. This CDR3 comprises 15 residues. In germline, CDR1 is SGHDT, CDR2 YYEEEE. The CDR3 sequence: CASSPGAAGNQPQHF. CDR3 sequence (DNA): TGTGCCAGCAGCCCAGGGGCGGCGGGCAATCAGCCCCAGCATTTT. Using reference TRBV5-6 and TRBJ1-5 for the parts outside the CDR3, the full variable domain is DAGVTQSPTHLIKTRGQQVTLRCSPKSGHDTVSWYQQALGQGPQFIFQYYEEEERQRGNFPDRFSGHQFPNYSSELNVNALLLGDSALYLCASSPGAAGNQPQHFGDGTRLSIL.

The chain uses TRBV6-1 and TRBJ2-7, with D possibly matching TRBD2 (5 bases). V lost 5 bases and J 0 bases, leaving 11 bases between the germline ends. This CDR3 has 14 residues. From germline, CDR1 is MNHNS and CDR2 SASEGT. In DNA form, the CDR3 reads TGTGCCAGCAGTTGGAGTGGGAGCTCCTACGAGCAGTACTTC. The encoded protein is CASSWSGSSYEQYF.

The chain has TRBV2 and TRBJ1-2, with a weak D call TRBD1 (5 bases). V was shortened by 4 bases and J by 0 bases, with 12 bases between the two germline ends. The CDR3 extends over 15 amino acids. In germline, CDR1 is SNHLY, CDR2 FYNNEI. This CDR3 reads CASSVAGSANYGYTF. The CDR3, as DNA: TGTGCCAGCAGTGTGGCAGGGTCAGCTAACTATGGCTACACCTTC.

The chain joins TRBV6-5 to TRBJ2-7; 7 bases align to TRBD1. The CDR3 is made up of 14 amino acids. Germline-derived CDR1 and CDR2 are MNHEY and SVGAGI. Trimming removed 10 bases from V and 3 bases from J; junction bases left unmatched: 12. As DNA, the CDR3 is TGTGCCACCCAAACGACAGGGCGGAACTACGAGCAGTACTTC. Residues: CATQTTGRNYEQYF.

The chain uses TRBV19 and TRBJ2-5; 7 positions match TRBD1. The CDR3 totals 13 residues. The germline gives CDR1 LNHDA, CDR2 SQIVND (reference sequence). V trimming: 6 bases; J trimming: 3 bases; junction bases outside the gene matches: 4. CDR3: CASSTDREETQYF. The DNA for the CDR3 is TGTGCCAGTAGCACTGACAGGGAAGAGACCCAGTACTTC.

The V gene is TRBV9, the J gene TRBJ1-2, with D perhaps matching TRBD1 (5 bases). Looked up from germline, CDR1 is SGDLS and CDR2 is YYNGEE. Trimming stripped 3 bases from V and 6 bases from J, with 9 bases between. CDR3 length equals 12 residues. Written as DNA, the CDR3 is TGTGCCAGCAGCGCGGGGGTTCATGGCTACACCTTC. It yields the protein CASSAGVHGYTF.

J is TRBJ2-2 and V is TRBV21-1; no DNA check was done on the table's D call, TRBD2. TRBV21-1 corresponds to a pseudogene. The CDR3 length is 22 residues. The CDR3 reads CASSKVKGGTRHLITRGGELFF. The CDR3 nucleotides read TGTGCCAGCAGCAAAGTCAAGGGTGGGACTCGACACTTGATTACTCGGGGAGGGGAGCTGTTTTTT.

The CDR3 loop is CASRGVKNEQFF. CDR3 bases: TGCGCCAGCCGAGGGGTTAAGAATGAGCAGTTCTTC. The chain joins TRBV4-1 to TRBJ2-1; the D gene could be TRBD1 or TRBD2 (5 bases each). CDR3 length equals 12 residues. V was cut by 8 bases and J by 7 bases, with 12 bases left in between. From germline, CDR1 is MGHRA and CDR2 YSYEKL.

The V and J genes are TRBV6-5 and TRBJ2-7; D is possibly TRBD1 (6 bases). Per the germline V gene, CDR1 is MNHEY and CDR2 is SVGAGI. The CDR3 totals 13 residues. V gave up 4 bases and J gave up 7 bases, with 14 bases separating them. The CDR3 region has the DNA TGTGCCAGCAGTTTCAGGACAGTTGGGGAGCAGTACTTC. Its translation: CASSFRTVGEQYF.

The rearrangement joins TRBV11-3 to TRBJ2-7; perhaps D is TRBD1 or TRBD2 (5 bases each). The CDR3 covers 15 residues. Germline assignment: CDR1 SGHNT and CDR2 YENEEA. V dropped 7 bases and J dropped 3 bases, with 19 bases sitting between them. The CDR3 DNA sequence: TGTGCCAGCACCCAGGGAAGAGGGCCTAGCTACGAGCAGTACTTC. Its protein is CASTQGRGPSYEQYF. Full variable domain (remainder filled in from reference TRBV11-3 and TRBJ2-7): EAGVVQSPRYKIIEKKQPVAFWCNPISGHNTLYWYLQNLGQGPELLIRYENEEAVDDSQLPKDRFSAERLKGVDSTLKIQPAELGDSAVYLCASTQGRGPSYEQYFGPGTRLTVT.

The chain combines TRBV19 with TRBJ1-2; maybe TRBD1 (5 bases). Germline V gene sequence: CDR1 LNHDA, CDR2 SQIVND (reference sequence). The CDR3 runs 15 residues. V shed 4 bases and J shed 7 bases, with 19 bases lying between them. CDR3 residues: CASSSIGVGLSGYTF. The CDR3 coding sequence is TGTGCCAGTAGTAGTATAGGAGTGGGACTATCTGGCTACACCTTC. Filled out from reference TRBV19 and TRBJ1-2, the complete variable domain reads DGGITQSPKYLFRKEGQNVTLSCEQNLNHDAMYWYRQDPGQGLRLIYYSQIVNDFQKGDIAEGYSVSREKKESFPLTVTSAQKNPTAFYLCASSSIGVGLSGYTFGSGTRLTVV.

The chain couples TRBV4-1 to TRBJ1-1; TRBD1 aligns across 7 bases. This CDR3 contains 16 residues. From germline, CDR1 is MGHRA and CDR2 YSYEKL. The V gene end was trimmed by 3 bases and the J gene end by 0 bases; junction bases not matched to a gene: 7. The CDR3 DNA follows: TGCGCCAGCAGCCAGAGACCGGGACAGATGAACACTGAAGCTTTCTTT. Amino acid sequence: CASSQRPGQMNTEAFF.

This rearrangement joins TRBV5-1 to TRBJ1-2; D gene unclear. The germline gives CDR1 SGHRS, CDR2 YFSETQ. Deletions cut 6 bases from V and 5 bases from J, with 23 bases between. The length of the CDR3 is 16 residues. CDR3 sequence: CASTPRGRVSHYGYTF. The CDR3 coding sequence is TGCGCCAGCACCCCGAGAGGGAGGGTCTCTCATTATGGCTACACCTTC.